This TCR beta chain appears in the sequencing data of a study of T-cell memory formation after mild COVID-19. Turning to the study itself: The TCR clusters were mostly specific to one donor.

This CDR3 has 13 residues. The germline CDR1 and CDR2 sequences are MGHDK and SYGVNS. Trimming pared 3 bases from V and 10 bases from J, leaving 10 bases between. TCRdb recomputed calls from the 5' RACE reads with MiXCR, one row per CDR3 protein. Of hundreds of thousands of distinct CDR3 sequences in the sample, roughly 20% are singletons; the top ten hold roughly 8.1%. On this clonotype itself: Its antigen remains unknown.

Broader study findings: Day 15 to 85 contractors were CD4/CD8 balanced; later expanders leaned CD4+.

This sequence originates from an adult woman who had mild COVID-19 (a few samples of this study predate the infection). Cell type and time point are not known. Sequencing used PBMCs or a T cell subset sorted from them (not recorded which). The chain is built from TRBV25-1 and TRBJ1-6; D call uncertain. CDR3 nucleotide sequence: TGTGCCAGCAGTGATCCGGGGAGGTCACCCCTCCACTTT. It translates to CASSDPGRSPLHF.